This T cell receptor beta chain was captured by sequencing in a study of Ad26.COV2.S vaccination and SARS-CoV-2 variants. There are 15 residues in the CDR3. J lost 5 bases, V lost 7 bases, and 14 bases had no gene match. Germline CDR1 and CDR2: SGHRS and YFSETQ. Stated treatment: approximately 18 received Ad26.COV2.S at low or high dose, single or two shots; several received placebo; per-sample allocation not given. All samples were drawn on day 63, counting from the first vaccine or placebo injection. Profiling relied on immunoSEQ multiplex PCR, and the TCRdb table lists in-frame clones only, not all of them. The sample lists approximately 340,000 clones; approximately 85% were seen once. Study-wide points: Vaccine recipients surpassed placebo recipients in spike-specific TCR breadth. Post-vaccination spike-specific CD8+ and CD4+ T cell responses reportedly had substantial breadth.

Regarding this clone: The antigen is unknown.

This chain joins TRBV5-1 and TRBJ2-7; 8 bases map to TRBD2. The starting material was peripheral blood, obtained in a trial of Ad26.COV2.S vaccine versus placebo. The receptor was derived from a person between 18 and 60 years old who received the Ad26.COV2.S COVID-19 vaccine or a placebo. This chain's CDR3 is CASCPLREGQDEQYF. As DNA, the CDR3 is TGCGCCAGCTGCCCACTCCGGGAGGGCCAGGACGAGCAGTACTTC.